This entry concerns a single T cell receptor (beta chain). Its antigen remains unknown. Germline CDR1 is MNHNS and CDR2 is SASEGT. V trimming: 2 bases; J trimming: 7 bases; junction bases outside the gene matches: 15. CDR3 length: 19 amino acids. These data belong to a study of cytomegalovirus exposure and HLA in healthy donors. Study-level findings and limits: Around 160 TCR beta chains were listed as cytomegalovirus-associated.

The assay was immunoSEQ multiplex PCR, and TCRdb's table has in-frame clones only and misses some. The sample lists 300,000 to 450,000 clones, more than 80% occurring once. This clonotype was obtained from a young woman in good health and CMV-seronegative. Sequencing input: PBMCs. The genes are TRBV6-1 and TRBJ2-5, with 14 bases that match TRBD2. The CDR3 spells CASSERRTSGGSRRGTQYF. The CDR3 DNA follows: TGTGCCAGCAGTGAACGAAGGACTAGCGGGGGGTCCCGACGAGGGACCCAGTACTTC.